This TCR beta chain was sequenced in a study of T-cell memory formation after mild COVID-19. Study-level results: Several responding clones turned up in pre-infection memory, indicating that cross-reactive memory may have taken part.

Only a few counts were recorded for this clonotype. Its antigen is undetermined. Germline CDR1 SQVTM, CDR2 ANQGSEA. V shed 6 bases and J 9 bases; nucleotides not matched to a gene: 7. The CDR3 has 12 amino acids. TCRdb analysed the 5' RACE reads with MiXCR anew, one entry per CDR3 protein. Among about 190,000 distinct CDR3 sequences listed, around 25% were seen once. The sample comprised PBMCs or a T cell subset sorted from them (not recorded which). J is TRBJ1-2 and V is TRBV29-1, with 10 bases aligning to TRBD1. This TCR was recovered from an adult woman who had mild COVID-19 (a few samples of this study predate the infection). Cell type and time point are not known. CDR3 in DNA: TGCAGCGTGGAGGGACAGGGGCCGCGCTACACCTTC. Residues: CSVEGQGPRYTF.